Listed below are T cell receptor beta chains from one sample, sequenced in a study of blood T cell repertoires in COVID-19. The repertoire was sequenced with immunoSEQ multiplex PCR; TCRdb's copy has only in-frame clones and lacks some. The sample holds under 450,000 clones; 89% are singletons and the top ten take around 1.5%. Sequenced material: peripheral blood. The receptors were gathered from a middle-aged woman with COVID-19, enrolled during active disease. Each CDR3 is given with its conserved first and last residue. A D gene is named only where the DNA matches it firmly. The listing skips clone size in some rows; elsewhere it reads once, few, many or a size class.

>TRBJ1-4|-|TRBV7-2|TRBD1
TGTGCCAGCAGTTCGGGACAGCCAAATGAAAAACTGTTTTTT
CASSSGQPNEKLFF
>TRBJ2-1|-|TRBV4-2|TRBD1
TGTGCCAGCAGCCAAGCTCGGATAGGGGACAGCTTCCTCACTGAGCAGTTCTTC
CASSQARIGDSFLTEQFF
>TRBJ2-1|-|TRBV5-1|TRBD2
TGCGCCAGCAGCCCTAAAGCGGGGGGGCCAGGGGAGCAGTTCTTC
CASSPKAGGPGEQFF
>TRBJ2-7|-|TRBV28|TRBD1
TGTGCCAGCAGACGACAGGGGGCGGACGAGCAGTACTTC
CASRRQGADEQYF
>TRBJ1-1|-|TRBV28|TRBD1
TGTGCCAGCAGCTTAGCCAGGGGGGCTGAAGCTTTCTTT
CASSLARGAEAFF
>TRBJ2-2|-|TRBV9|TRBD1
TGTGCCAGCAGCTGGGACAGGGGAGGGACCGGGGAGCTGTTTTTT
CASSWDRGGTGELFF
>TRBJ1-1|-|TRBV7-8|TRBD1
TGTGCCAGCAGCTCCCGGGACAGGGGGATGAACACTGAAGCTTTCTTT
CASSSRDRGMNTEAFF
>TRBJ1-5|-|TRBV7-9|-
TGTGCCAGCAGCTTAGCCGGAGATCAGCCCCAGCATTTT
CASSLAGDQPQHF
>TRBJ1-1|-|TRBV5-4|-
TGTGCCAGCAGCTATGGTGGGGGCATGAACACTGAAGCTTTCTTT
CASSYGGGMNTEAFF
>TRBJ1-6|-|TRBV30|TRBD1
TGTGCCTGGAGTGCCACAGGGGATTCACCCCTCCACTTT
CAWSATGDSPLHF
>TRBJ2-5|-|TRBV30|-
TGTGCCTGGAGAAGTGGGAGTATGGGAGAGACCCAGTACTTC
CAWRSGSMGETQYF
>TRBJ1-6|-|TRBV28|TRBD1
TGTGCCAGCAGTTTAACAGGGGGCATTGGGGCTAATTCACCCCTCCACTTT
CASSLTGGIGANSPLHF
>TRBJ1-5|once|TRBV27|TRBD1
TGTGCCAGCAGTTTATCAAGGGGGCTGGAACAGCCCCAGCATTTT
CASSLSRGLEQPQHF
>TRBJ2-7|once|TRBV21-1|-
TGTGCCAGCAGCAAATGGCCACGGCAGGGAACCTACGAGCAGTACTTC
CASSKWPRQGTYEQYF
>TRBJ2-2|-|TRBV6-5|-
TGTGCCAGCGGGGACATGGACACCGGGGAGCTGTTTTTT
CASGDMDTGELFF
>TRBJ2-7|-|TRBV7-3|-
TGTGCCAGCAGCTCCTATCCATTAATGGGGGGACCCTCCTACGAGCAGTACTTC
CASSSYPLMGGPSYEQYF
>TRBJ2-3|-|TRBV2|-
TGTGCCAGCAGTGAAGGTTCGGGTTCGACAGATACGCAGTATTTT
CASSEGSGSTDTQYF
>TRBJ2-3|-|TRBV5-6|-
TGTGCCAGCAGGGAGTTTCTTTCCGATACGCAGTATTTT
CASREFLSDTQYF
>TRBJ1-4|-|TRBV28|TRBD1
TGTGCCAGCAGTTTTGGACAGGGGATAGAAAAACTGTTTTTT
CASSFGQGIEKLFF
>TRBJ2-7|-|TRBV6-2/TRBV6-3|TRBD2
TGTGCCAGCAGTTACGGGCTAGCGGTGTACGAGCAGTACTTC
CASSYGLAVYEQYF
>TRBJ2-1|-|TRBV30|-
TGTGCCTGGAGTTACGAACTAGGCGAGGAGTCCCCAATGCGCCGCTATGAGCAGTTCTTC
CAWSYELGEESPMRRYEQFF
>TRBJ1-3|-|TRBV5-1|-
TGCGCCAGCAGCCCGGTGGGCCACTCTGGAAACACCATATATTTT
CASSPVGHSGNTIYF
>TRBJ2-1|-|TRBV19|-
TGTGCCAGTAGTATAGACAGGGTGAGCTCCTACAATGAGCAGTTCTTC
CASSIDRVSSYNEQFF
>TRBJ2-7|-|TRBV27|-
TGTGCCAGCAGGGGGAAGACATGGGGGGTGGAGCAGTACTTC
CASRGKTWGVEQYF
>TRBJ2-7|once|TRBV2|-
TGTGCCAGCAGTCCCAGCTCCTACGAGCAGTACTTC
CASSPSSYEQYF
>TRBJ2-5|-|TRBV7-2|TRBD1
TGTGCCAGCAGCCCGGACAGGGGGTTACGAGAGACCCAGTACTTC
CASSPDRGLRETQYF
>TRBJ1-2|-|TRBV5-1|TRBD1
TGCGCCAGCAGTTCAACAGGGGTCAATGGCTACACCTTC
CASSSTGVNGYTF
>TRBJ2-1|once|TRBV7-2|-
TGTGCCAGCAGCCCTAGAAGGACTCTCACTTCCTACAATGAGCAGTTCTTC
CASSPRRTLTSYNEQFF
>TRBJ2-5|-|TRBV7-7|-
TGTGCTAGCAGCTTGAATTTCCGGGACCAAGAGACCCAGTACTTC
CASSLNFRDQETQYF
>TRBJ1-5|-|TRBV6-5|TRBD1
TGTGCCAGCAGGGGGACAGGGGAGAATCAGCCCCAGCATTTT
CASRGTGENQPQHF